The 18 T cell receptor beta chains given below trace back to one sample, sequenced in a study of blood T cell repertoires in COVID-19. The table came from immunoSEQ multiplex PCR; TCRdb's copy has only in-frame clones and leaves some out. This table holds 310,000 or so clones, roughly 86% found once. Input material: peripheral blood. All receptors come from a man under 40 with COVID-19, enrolled during active disease.

J is TRBJ1-1 and V is TRBV3-1 (or the pseudogene TRBV3-2), with unresolved D. The CDR3 consists of 16 residues. V lost 1 base and J 0 bases, leaving 12 bases between the germline ends. Germline V gene lookup returns CDR1 LGHDT and CDR2 YNNKEL (reference sequence). The CDR3 DNA reads as TGTGCCAGCAGCCAAGTACCCTTCGGGATGAACACTGAAGCTTTCTTT. Protein sequence: CASSQVPFGMNTEAFF.

This rearrangement joins TRBV13 to TRBJ2-1; D possibly corresponds to TRBD2 (5 bases). There are 16 residues in the CDR3. V dropped 1 base and J dropped 5 bases, with 15 bases sitting between them. The germline V gene encodes CDR1 PRHDT and CDR2 FYEKMQ (reference sequence). The CDR3 DNA sequence: TGTGCCAGCAGCTTAGAGACCAATCTGGGAGACAATGAGCAGTTCTTC. Its protein product is CASSLETNLGDNEQFF.

CDR3 amino acids: CASSQDEQGYEQYF. The CDR3 coding sequence is TGCGCCAGCAGCCAAGACGAGCAGGGCTACGAGCAGTACTTC. The chain is built from TRBV4-3 and TRBJ2-7, with D perhaps matching TRBD1 (5 bases). The CDR3 has 14 residues. CDR1 and CDR2 from the germline V gene are LGHNA and YSLEER. V was pared by 0 bases and J by 3 bases, with 9 bases between.

V gene TRBV10-3 combines with J gene TRBJ2-2; TRBD1 aligns across 10 bases. The junction had 10 bases not matched to a gene; V was cut back by 2 bases and J by 1 base. The CDR3 is 19 amino acids. CDR1 ENHRY and CDR2 SYGVKD come from the germline V gene. CDR3 coding DNA: TGTGCCATCAGTGAGCCTCCCGGGACAGGGGCCGTGAACACCGGGGAGCTGTTTTTT. This encodes CAISEPPGTGAVNTGELFF.

This chain connects TRBV13 to TRBJ2-5; the D gene is possibly TRBD1 (5 bases). The V and J ends lost 0 bases and 5 bases respectively, with 13 bases between them. CDR1 is PRHDT and CDR2 is FYEKMQ in the germline V gene (reference sequence). This CDR3 contains 15 residues. The CDR3 sequence is CASSLGRAPSETQYF. DNA for the CDR3: TGTGCCAGCAGCTTAGGCAGGGCCCCAAGCGAGACCCAGTACTTC.

This clone was picked up one time. The CDR3 sequence is CASSPPGQGETDTQYF. CDR3 sequence (DNA): TGTGCCAGCTCACCACCGGGACAGGGGGAGACAGATACGCAGTATTTT. The rearrangement joins TRBV18 to TRBJ2-3, with TRBD1 matching over 11 bases. Germline CDR1 reads KGHSH; CDR2 reads LQKENI. Losses at the gene ends were 0 bases for V and 3 bases for J; bases not matched to a gene: 2. The CDR3 has 16 amino acids.

The gene calls are TRBV6-2 or TRBV6-3 and TRBJ2-7; tentatively, D is TRBD1 (5 bases). The CDR3 is 13 residues long. Trimming stripped 5 bases from V and 4 bases from J, with 12 bases between. Germline CDR1 MNHEY, CDR2 SVGEGT. The CDR3 here is CASSRTQPYEQYF. CDR3 nucleotide sequence: TGTGCCAGCAGTCGGACACAACCATACGAGCAGTACTTC.

This chain connects TRBV23-1 to TRBJ2-7; 11 nucleotides match TRBD1. TRBV23-1 is placed among ORFs of uncertain function. The ends lost 4 bases at V and 3 bases at J; junction bases unmatched: 8. The CDR3 has 16 residues. CDR3 in amino acids: CASSRPGQGGLYEQYF. The CDR3 DNA reads as TGCGCCAGCAGTCGACCGGGACAGGGGGGTCTCTACGAGCAGTACTTC.

In its sample, this clone was seen once. The rearrangement joins TRBV7-9 to TRBJ1-2, with 7 bases that match TRBD1. CDR3 length: 14 residues. Germline V CDR1 and CDR2: SEHNR, FQNEAQ (reference sequence). Trimming at V came to 2 bases and at J to 4 bases, leaving 4 bases not matched to a gene. Here the CDR3 reads CASSLTGAVYGYTF. The DNA for the CDR3 is TGTGCCAGCAGCTTAACAGGGGCCGTCTATGGCTACACCTTC.

J is TRBJ2-7 and V is TRBV21-1; the table's D call, TRBD1, has no DNA check behind it. TRBV21-1 is a documented pseudogene. This CDR3 contains 13 residues. CDR3 sequence (DNA): TGTGCCAGCAACAGGGGGTCGAAATACGAGCAGTACTTC. It translates to CASNRGSKYEQYF.

The chain recombines TRBV24-1 with TRBJ2-7, with D perhaps matching TRBD2 (6 bases). V lost 4 bases and J lost 0, with 21 bases in between. The length of the CDR3 is 18 residues. Germline assignment: CDR1 KGHDR and CDR2 SFDVKD. CDR3 protein: CATSDRSPGDFYSYEQYF. The CDR3 DNA follows: TGTGCCACCAGTGACCGCTCGCCCGGGGACTTCTACTCCTACGAGCAGTACTTC.

This chain links TRBV5-1 with TRBJ2-3; 8 bases are shared with TRBD2. J lost 6 bases, V lost 0 bases, and 12 bases had no gene match. Germline assignment: CDR1 SGHRS and CDR2 YFSETQ. The CDR3 consists of 17 residues. In nucleotides, the CDR3 is TGCGCCAGCAGCTTGGGAGCGCTAGCGGGTGATGGGGATACGCAGTATTTT. As protein: CASSLGALAGDGDTQYF.

The V call is TRBV25-1, the J call TRBJ2-7, with 8 bases aligning to TRBD1. The V and J ends lost 7 bases and 5 bases, in that order; junction bases with no gene match: 10. CDR1 MGHDK and CDR2 SYGVNS come from the germline V gene. The CDR3 spans 14 residues. The CDR3 bases are TGTGCCAGCACTAGGACAGGGCCCATCCACGAGCAGTACTTC. It yields the protein CASTRTGPIHEQYF.

The rearrangement joins TRBV5-6 to TRBJ2-1; D is undetermined. The CDR3 covers 16 residues. The ends were cut back, 0 bases at V and 8 bases at J, with 18 bases in the middle. Per the germline V gene, CDR1 is SGHDT and CDR2 is YYEEEE. CDR3 sequence: CASSLEMVRVWDEQFF. DNA of the CDR3: TGTGCCAGCAGCTTGGAAATGGTTCGGGTCTGGGATGAGCAGTTCTTC.

The chain carries TRBV12-3 or TRBV12-4 and TRBJ1-4; D gene uncertain. The CDR3 length is 13 residues. V was pared by 0 bases and J by 12 bases, with 11 bases between. The CDR3 DNA sequence: TGTGCCAGCAGTTTAGCTGATAGTGTGGAACTGTTTTTT. Translating gives CASSLADSVELFF.

The chain recombines TRBV4-3 with TRBJ2-3; TRBD2 matches at 11 bases. CDR1 and CDR2 from the germline V gene are LGHNA and YSLEER. Trimming took 1 base from V and 8 from J; bases not matched to a gene: 8. CDR3 size: 16 residues. The CDR3 loop is CASSQAISGGVGTQYF. The CDR3 coding sequence is TGCGCCAGCAGCCAAGCAATTAGCGGGGGGGTTGGTACGCAGTATTTT.

The chain employs TRBV7-8 and TRBJ1-2; weak D call: TRBD1 (5 bases). The length of the CDR3 is 14 residues. Trimming cost V 6 bases and J 3 bases, with 14 bases left between them. Germline V gene lookup returns CDR1 SGHVS and CDR2 FQNEAQ. In DNA, the CDR3 is TGTGCCAGCAGGTCGGCAGGGATGGACTATGGCTACACCTTC. This gives the protein CASRSAGMDYGYTF.

On this clone itself: The sample holds other DNA sequences that translate to the same CDR3. The chain combines TRBV11-3 with TRBJ2-5; 9 bases agree with TRBD1. This CDR3 contains 13 residues. CDR1 and CDR2 (germline): SGHNT, YENEEA. V was pared by 5 bases and J by 5 bases, with 3 bases of the junction left unmatched. The CDR3 reads CASSRDREETQYF. CDR3 sequence (DNA): TGTGCCAGCAGCCGGGACAGGGAGGAGACCCAGTACTTC.